Following are 14 T cell receptor beta chains from one sample sequenced in a study of CD8 T cells in ankylosing spondylitis. Each CDR3 protein is one row after TCRdb ran MiXCR on the 5' RACE reads. The sample consists of roughly 250,000 distinct CDR3 sequences, 7.5% to 9% of them appearing once. Sequences were obtained from blood, either unsorted or a sorted T cell fraction (not recorded which). The receptor source for this set is a male donor with ankylosing spondylitis or in good health (not recorded which).

The sample holds many counts of this clonotype. The gene calls are TRBV27 and TRBJ1-6, with D uncertain. V lost 3 bases, J lost 7 bases, and 10 bases lay in between. This CDR3 spans 14 amino acids. Germline V CDR1 and CDR2: MNHEY, SMNVEV (reference sequence). The CDR3 DNA reads as TGTGCCAGCAGTTTTTGGGATCTGAATTCACCCCTCCACTTT. Its protein product is CASSFWDLNSPLHF.

The chain joins TRBV10-3 to TRBJ2-7; D possibly uses TRBD1 or TRBD2 (5 bases each). The CDR3 loop spans 13 amino acids. The germline V gene has CDR1 ENHRY and CDR2 SYGVKD. V lost 6 bases to trimming and J lost 6 bases, with 15 bases between them. CDR3 coding DNA: TGTGCCATCAGCCCCGAGGGGTCGGGCGAGCAGTACTTC. Its translation: CAISPEGSGEQYF.

This clonotype was counted many times. This chain uses TRBV29-1 with TRBJ2-3; D remains unclear. Between the trimmed V and J ends, which lost 5 bases and 0 bases, there was a span of 9 bases. CDR1 and CDR2 (germline): SQVTM, ANQGSEA. The length of the CDR3 is 13 residues. The CDR3 sequence: CSVRVYSTDTQYF. CDR3 nucleotide sequence: TGCAGCGTTCGCGTCTATAGCACAGATACGCAGTATTTT.

This clonotype was seen more than once but under ten times. The chain recombines TRBV6-2 or TRBV6-3 with TRBJ1-1, with 8 bases matching TRBD1. This CDR3 spans 16 amino acids. V lost 4 bases, J lost 4 bases, and 11 bases stayed unmatched. From germline, CDR1 is MNHEY and CDR2 SVGEGT. CDR3 sequence: CASSSLNQGATTEAFF. The CDR3 DNA reads TGTGCCAGCAGTTCTCTCAATCAGGGGGCGACCACTGAAGCTTTCTTT.

This rearrangement joins TRBV5-1 to TRBJ2-5, with D unclear. The CDR3 is 14 amino acids. The V end was cut by 2 bases, the J end by 1 base, with 9 bases between. Germline CDR1 is SGHRS and CDR2 is YFSETQ. The CDR3 DNA reads as TGCGCCAGCAGCTTTGGTCGGACCCAAGAGACCCAGTACTTC. It encodes CASSFGRTQETQYF.

The table lists this clonotype with many counts. This chain connects TRBV5-6 to TRBJ1-1; TRBD1 matches 8 bases. CDR1 is SGHDT and CDR2 is YYEEEE in the germline V gene. Trimming at V came to 6 bases and at J to 2 bases, leaving 6 bases not matched to a gene. CDR3 length equals 14 residues. Here the CDR3 DNA reads TGTGCCAGCAACCCAGGGGGCCGAAACACTGAAGCTTTCTTT. Its translation is CASNPGGRNTEAFF.

The chain joins TRBV30 to TRBJ1-1; maybe TRBD1 (5 bases). Germline V gene sequence: CDR1 GTSNPN, CDR2 SVGIG (reference sequence). CDR3 length equals 12 residues. Trimming took off 4 bases at V and 4 bases at J, with 10 bases between the two ends. CDR3 amino acids: CAWIPGGTEAFF. The CDR3 DNA sequence: TGTGCCTGGATTCCGGGGGGCACTGAAGCTTTCTTT. Drawing the rest from reference TRBV30 and TRBJ1-1, the complete variable domain is SQTIHQWPATLVQPVGSPLSLECTVEGTSNPNLYWYRQAAGRGLQLLFYSVGIGQISSEVPQNLSASRPQDRQFILSSKKLLLSDSGFYLCAWIPGGTEAFFGQGTRLTVV.

This clonotype has a count of ten or more. This sequence joins TRBV12-3 or TRBV12-4 and TRBJ1-1; TRBD1 is a possible D gene (6 bases). This CDR3 contains 15 residues. With 4 bases removed from V and 3 bases from J, the gap between germline ends came to 15 bases. The CDR3 is CASSSWAQGDTEAFF. CDR3 nucleotides: TGTGCCAGCAGTTCGTGGGCACAGGGAGACACTGAAGCTTTCTTT.

This clonotype has ten or more counts. V usage is TRBV7-8 and J usage is TRBJ1-6; D is unresolved. Per the germline V gene, CDR1 is SGHVS and CDR2 is FQNEAQ. CDR3 length equals 15 residues. V gave up 3 bases and J gave up 0 bases, with 6 bases separating them. The CDR3 nucleotides are TGTGCCAGCAGCTTTCAGGACTCCTATAATTCACCCCTCCACTTT. Protein sequence: CASSFQDSYNSPLHF.

This clonotype was counted many times. This chain connects TRBV20-1 to TRBJ1-6; D unclear. CDR1 and CDR2 from the germline V gene are DFQATT and SNEGSKA (reference sequence). Between the trimmed V and J ends, which lost 1 base and 7 bases, there was a span of 11 bases. The CDR3 spans 14 residues. The CDR3 coding sequence is TGCAGTGCTAGAGGTGGACGGAGGAATTCACCCCTCCACTTT. This translates into CSARGGRRNSPLHF.

This clonotype was counted at least ten times. As DNA, the CDR3 is TGTGCCAGCAGTTACGGACAGGGGCCCTACGAGCAGTACTTC. Its protein is CASSYGQGPYEQYF. The chain employs TRBV6-2 or TRBV6-3 and TRBJ2-7, with 9 positions matching TRBD1. V was clipped by 2 bases and J by 2 bases; unmatched bases: 1. In germline, CDR1 is MNHEY, CDR2 SVGEGT. CDR3 size: 14 residues.

Regarding this clonotype: A much larger clone lies one base from this, so it may be a read error. The chain joins TRBV14 to TRBJ2-3; D unresolved. Per germline, CDR1 SGHDN and CDR2 FVKESK. This CDR3 has 13 amino acids. This CDR3 reads CAGSLLRTDTQYF. The CDR3, as DNA: TGTGCCGGCAGCCTCCTTAGGACAGATACGCAGTATTTT.

The chain has TRBV20-1 and TRBJ2-2; a possible D gene is TRBD2 (5 bases). There are 15 residues in the CDR3. V gave up 1 base and J gave up 5 bases, with 14 bases separating them. Germline CDR1 and CDR2: DFQATT and SNEGSKA (reference sequence). This CDR3 reads CSARGSGIRTGELFF. The CDR3 DNA is TGCAGTGCTAGAGGATCGGGAATAAGGACCGGGGAGCTGTTTTTT.

The chain couples TRBV7-9 to TRBJ2-1, with a weak D call TRBD1 (6 bases). The CDR3 length is 16 residues. CDR1 and CDR2 (germline): SEHNR, FQNEAQ (reference sequence). The ends were cut back, 9 bases at V and 5 bases at J, with 23 bases in the middle. The CDR3 reads CARSPGHLNFNNEQFF. In DNA form, the CDR3 reads TGTGCCAGGAGCCCGGGACACCTCAACTTCAACAATGAGCAGTTCTTC.